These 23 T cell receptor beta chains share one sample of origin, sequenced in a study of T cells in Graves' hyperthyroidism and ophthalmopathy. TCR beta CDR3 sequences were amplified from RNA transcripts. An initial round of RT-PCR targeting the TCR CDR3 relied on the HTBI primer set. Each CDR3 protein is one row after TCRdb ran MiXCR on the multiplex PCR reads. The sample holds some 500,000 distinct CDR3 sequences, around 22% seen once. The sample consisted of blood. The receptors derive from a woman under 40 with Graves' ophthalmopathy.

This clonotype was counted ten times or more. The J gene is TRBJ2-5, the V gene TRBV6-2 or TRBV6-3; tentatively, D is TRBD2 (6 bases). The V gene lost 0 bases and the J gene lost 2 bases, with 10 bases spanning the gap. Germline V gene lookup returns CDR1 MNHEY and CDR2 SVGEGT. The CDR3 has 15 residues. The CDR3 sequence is CASSYSQTRQETQYF. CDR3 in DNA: TGTGCCAGCAGTTACTCCCAGACTAGACAAGAGACCCAGTACTTC.

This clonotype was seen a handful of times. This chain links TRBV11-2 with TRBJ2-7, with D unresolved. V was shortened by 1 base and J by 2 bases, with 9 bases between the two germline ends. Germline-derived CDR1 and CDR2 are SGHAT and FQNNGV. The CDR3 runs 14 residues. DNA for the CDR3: TGTGCCAGCAGCTTAGTGAAGATACCCTACGAGCAGTACTTC. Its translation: CASSLVKIPYEQYF.

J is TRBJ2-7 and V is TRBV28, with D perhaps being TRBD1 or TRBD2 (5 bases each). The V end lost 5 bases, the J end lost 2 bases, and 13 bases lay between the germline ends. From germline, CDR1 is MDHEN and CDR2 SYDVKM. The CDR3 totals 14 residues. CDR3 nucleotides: TGTGCCAGCAGTCTACCGGGACCTACCTACGAGCAGTACTTC. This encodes CASSLPGPTYEQYF.

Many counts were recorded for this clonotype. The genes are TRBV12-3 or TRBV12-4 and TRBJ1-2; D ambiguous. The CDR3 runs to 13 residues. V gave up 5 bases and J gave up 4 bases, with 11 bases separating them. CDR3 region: CASSLRSIYGYTF. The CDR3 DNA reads TGTGCCAGCAGTCTAAGGTCCATCTATGGCTACACCTTC.

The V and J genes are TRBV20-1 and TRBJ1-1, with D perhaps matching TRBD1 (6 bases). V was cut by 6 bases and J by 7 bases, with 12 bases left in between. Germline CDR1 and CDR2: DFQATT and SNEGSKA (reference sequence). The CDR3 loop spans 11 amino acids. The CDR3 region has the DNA TGCAGTGCAATGGACAGAAGTGAAGCTTTCTTT. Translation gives CSAMDRSEAFF.

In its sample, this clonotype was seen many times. CDR3 protein: CASSADGVMAEQYF. In nucleotides, the CDR3 is TGTGCCAGCAGCGCCGACGGTGTTATGGCCGAGCAGTACTTC. V is TRBV7-2 and J is TRBJ2-7; D remains unclear. From germline, CDR1 is SGHTA and CDR2 FQGNSA. This CDR3 comprises 14 residues. Trimming removed 5 bases at V and 6 bases at J, with 17 bases between.

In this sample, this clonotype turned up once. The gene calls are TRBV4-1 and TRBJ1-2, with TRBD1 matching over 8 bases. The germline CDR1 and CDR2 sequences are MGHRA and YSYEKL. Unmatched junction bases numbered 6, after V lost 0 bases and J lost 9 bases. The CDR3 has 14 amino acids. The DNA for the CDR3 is TGCGCCAGCAGCCAAGAAGGACAGGGTGAAAGCTACACCTTC. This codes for CASSQEGQGESYTF.

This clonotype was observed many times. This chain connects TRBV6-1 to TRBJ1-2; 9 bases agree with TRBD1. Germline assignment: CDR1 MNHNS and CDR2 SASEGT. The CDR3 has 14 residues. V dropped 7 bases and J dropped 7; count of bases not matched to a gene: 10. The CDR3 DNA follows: TGTGCCAGCACCACCGGGACAGGGCCCTTTGGCTACACCTTC. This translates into CASTTGTGPFGYTF.

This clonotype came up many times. The CDR3 loop is CASSYAPQGVYEQYF. Here the CDR3 DNA reads TGTGCCAGCAGTTACGCCCCGCAGGGGGTATACGAGCAGTACTTC. The chain links TRBV27 to TRBJ2-7; 7 nucleotides match TRBD1. The J segment lost 4 bases and the V segment lost 4 bases, leaving 10 bases of the junction unmatched. This CDR3 contains 15 residues. Germline CDR1 MNHEY, CDR2 SMNVEV (reference sequence).

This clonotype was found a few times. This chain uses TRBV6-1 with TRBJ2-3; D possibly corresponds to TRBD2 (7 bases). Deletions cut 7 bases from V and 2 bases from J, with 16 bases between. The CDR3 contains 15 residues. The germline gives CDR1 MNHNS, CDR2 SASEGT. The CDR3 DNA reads TGTGCCAGCAACCAGAACGGGGGGCTCACAGATACGCAGTATTTT. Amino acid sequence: CASNQNGGLTDTQYF.

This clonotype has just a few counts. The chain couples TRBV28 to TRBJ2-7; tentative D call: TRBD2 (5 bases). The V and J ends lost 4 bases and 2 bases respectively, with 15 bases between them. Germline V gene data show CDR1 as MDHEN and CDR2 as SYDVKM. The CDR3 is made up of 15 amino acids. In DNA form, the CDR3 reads TGTGCCAGCAGTTCCCTGCAGACTACGACCTACGAGCAGTACTTC. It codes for CASSSLQTTTYEQYF.

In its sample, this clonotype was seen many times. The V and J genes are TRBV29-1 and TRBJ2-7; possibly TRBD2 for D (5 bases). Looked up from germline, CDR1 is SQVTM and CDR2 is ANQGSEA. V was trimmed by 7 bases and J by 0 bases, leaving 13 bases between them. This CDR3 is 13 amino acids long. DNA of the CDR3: TGCAGCGCCACGAGGGCGGACTCCTACGAGCAGTACTTC. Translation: CSATRADSYEQYF.

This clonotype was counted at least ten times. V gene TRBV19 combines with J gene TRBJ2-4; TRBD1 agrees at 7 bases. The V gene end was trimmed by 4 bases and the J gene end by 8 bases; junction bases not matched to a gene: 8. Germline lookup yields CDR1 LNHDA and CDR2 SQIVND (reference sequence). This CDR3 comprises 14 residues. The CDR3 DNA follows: TGTGCCAGTAGTACACCACAGGGGAGCGACATTCAGTACTTC. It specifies CASSTPQGSDIQYF.

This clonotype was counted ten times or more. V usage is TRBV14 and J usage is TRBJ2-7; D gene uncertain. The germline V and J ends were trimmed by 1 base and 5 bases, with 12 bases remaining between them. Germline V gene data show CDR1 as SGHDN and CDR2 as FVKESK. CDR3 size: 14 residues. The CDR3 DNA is TGTGCCAGCAGCCAAGGTGGGGTACCGGACGAGCAGTACTTC. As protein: CASSQGGVPDEQYF.

This CDR3 is CASSRWTGGGEAFF. CDR3 DNA sequence: TGTGCCAGCAGTCGTTGGACAGGGGGAGGTGAAGCTTTCTTT. The rearrangement links TRBV6-2 or TRBV6-3 to TRBJ1-1; 10 nucleotides align to TRBD1. Per germline, CDR1 MNHEY and CDR2 SVGEGT. The V gene end was trimmed by 5 bases and the J gene end by 7 bases; junction bases not matched to a gene: 7. This CDR3 is 14 amino acids long.

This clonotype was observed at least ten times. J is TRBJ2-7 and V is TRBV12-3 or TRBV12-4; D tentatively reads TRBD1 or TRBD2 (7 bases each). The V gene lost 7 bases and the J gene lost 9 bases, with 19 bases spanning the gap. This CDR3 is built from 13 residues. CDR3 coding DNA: TGTGCCAGCAAGATGGACAGGCCGGGGGGGCAGTACTTC. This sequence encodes CASKMDRPGGQYF.

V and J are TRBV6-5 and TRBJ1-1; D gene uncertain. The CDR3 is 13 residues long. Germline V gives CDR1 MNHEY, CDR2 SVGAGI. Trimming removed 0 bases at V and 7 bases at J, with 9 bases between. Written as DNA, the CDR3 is TGTGCCAGCAGTTACTCGACCAGCTATGAAGCTTTCTTT. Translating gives CASSYSTSYEAFF.

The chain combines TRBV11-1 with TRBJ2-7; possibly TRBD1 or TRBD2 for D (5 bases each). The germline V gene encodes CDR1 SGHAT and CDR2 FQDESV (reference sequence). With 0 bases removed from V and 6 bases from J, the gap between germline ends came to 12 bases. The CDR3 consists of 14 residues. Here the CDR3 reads CASSLAGPAREQYF. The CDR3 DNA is TGTGCCAGCAGCTTAGCGGGACCGGCCCGCGAGCAGTACTTC.

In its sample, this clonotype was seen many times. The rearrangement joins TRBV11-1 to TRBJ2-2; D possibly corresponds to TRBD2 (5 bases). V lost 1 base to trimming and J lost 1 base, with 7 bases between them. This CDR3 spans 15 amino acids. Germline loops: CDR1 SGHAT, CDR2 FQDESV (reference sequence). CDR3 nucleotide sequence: TGTGCCAGCAGCTTAGGAGGGCTGAACACCGGGGAGCTGTTTTTT. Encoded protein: CASSLGGLNTGELFF.

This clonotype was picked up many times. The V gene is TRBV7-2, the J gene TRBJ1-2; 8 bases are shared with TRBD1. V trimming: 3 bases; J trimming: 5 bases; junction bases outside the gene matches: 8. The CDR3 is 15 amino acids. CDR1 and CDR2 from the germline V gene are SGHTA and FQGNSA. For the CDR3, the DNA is TGTGCCAGCAGCTTGGGAATACAGGGGGGGTATGGCTACACCTTC. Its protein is CASSLGIQGGYGYTF.

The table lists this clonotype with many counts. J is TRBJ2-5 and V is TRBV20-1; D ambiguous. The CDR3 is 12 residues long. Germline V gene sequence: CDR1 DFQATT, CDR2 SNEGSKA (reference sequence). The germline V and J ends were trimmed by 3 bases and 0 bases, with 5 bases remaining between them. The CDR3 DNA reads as TGCAGTGCTAGGGGATACCAAGAGACCCAGTACTTC. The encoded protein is CSARGYQETQYF.

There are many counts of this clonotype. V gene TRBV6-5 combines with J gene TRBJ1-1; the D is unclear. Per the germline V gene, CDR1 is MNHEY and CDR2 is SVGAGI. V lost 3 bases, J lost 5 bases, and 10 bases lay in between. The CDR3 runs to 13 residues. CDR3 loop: CASSYQERTEAFF. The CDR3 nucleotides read TGTGCCAGCAGTTATCAGGAAAGGACTGAAGCTTTCTTT.

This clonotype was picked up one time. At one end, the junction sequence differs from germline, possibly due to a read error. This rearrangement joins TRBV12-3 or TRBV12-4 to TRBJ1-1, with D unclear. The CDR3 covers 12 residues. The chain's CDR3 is CTSSPLLTEAFF. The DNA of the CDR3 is TGTACCAGCAGCCCCCTCCTCACTGAAGCTTTCTTT.